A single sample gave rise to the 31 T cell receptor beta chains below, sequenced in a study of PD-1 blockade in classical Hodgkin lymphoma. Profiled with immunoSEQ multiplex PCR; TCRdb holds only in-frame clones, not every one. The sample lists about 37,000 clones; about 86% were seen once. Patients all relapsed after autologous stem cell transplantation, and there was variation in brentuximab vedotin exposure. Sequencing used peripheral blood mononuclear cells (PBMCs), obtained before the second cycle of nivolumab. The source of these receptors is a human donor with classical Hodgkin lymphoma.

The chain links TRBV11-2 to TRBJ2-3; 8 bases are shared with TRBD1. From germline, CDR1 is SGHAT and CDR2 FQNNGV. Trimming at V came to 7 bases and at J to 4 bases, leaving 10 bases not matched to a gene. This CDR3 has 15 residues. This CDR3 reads CASNPWTGRPDTQYF. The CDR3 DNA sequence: TGTGCCAGCAATCCTTGGACAGGGAGGCCAGATACGCAGTATTTT.

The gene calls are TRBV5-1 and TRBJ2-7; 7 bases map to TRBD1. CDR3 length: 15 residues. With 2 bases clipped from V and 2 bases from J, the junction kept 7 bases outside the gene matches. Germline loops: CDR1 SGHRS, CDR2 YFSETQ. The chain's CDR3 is CASSFLTGTAYEQYF. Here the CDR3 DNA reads TGCGCCAGCAGCTTCCTGACAGGGACGGCCTACGAGCAGTACTTC.

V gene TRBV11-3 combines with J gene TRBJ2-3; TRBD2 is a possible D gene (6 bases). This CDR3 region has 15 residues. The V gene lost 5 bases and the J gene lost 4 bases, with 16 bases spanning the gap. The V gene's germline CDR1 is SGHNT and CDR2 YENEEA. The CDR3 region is CASSRSGEGPDTQYF. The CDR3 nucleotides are TGTGCCAGCAGCCGTAGCGGAGAAGGGCCAGATACGCAGTATTTT.

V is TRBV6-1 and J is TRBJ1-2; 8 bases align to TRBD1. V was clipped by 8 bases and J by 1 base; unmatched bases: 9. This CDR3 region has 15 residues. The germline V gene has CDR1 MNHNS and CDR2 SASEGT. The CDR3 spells CASRIGQGGNYGYTF. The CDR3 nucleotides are TGTGCCAGCCGAATTGGACAGGGCGGTAACTATGGCTACACCTTC.

The CDR3 region is CASSPGQSSYNEQFF. The CDR3 bases are TGTGCCAGCTCACCGGGACAGAGCTCCTACAATGAGCAGTTCTTC. The chain carries TRBV18 and TRBJ2-1; 7 bases map to TRBD1. The CDR3 is 15 residues long. Germline V gives CDR1 KGHSH, CDR2 LQKENI. Unmatched junction bases numbered 2, after V lost 3 bases and J lost 0 bases.

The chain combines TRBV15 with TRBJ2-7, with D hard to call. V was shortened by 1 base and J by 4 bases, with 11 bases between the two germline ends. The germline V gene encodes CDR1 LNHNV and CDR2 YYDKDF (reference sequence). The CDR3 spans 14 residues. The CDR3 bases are TGTGCCACCAGCAGAGGTAGAGGACCTTACGAGCAGTACTTC. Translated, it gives CATSRGRGPYEQYF.

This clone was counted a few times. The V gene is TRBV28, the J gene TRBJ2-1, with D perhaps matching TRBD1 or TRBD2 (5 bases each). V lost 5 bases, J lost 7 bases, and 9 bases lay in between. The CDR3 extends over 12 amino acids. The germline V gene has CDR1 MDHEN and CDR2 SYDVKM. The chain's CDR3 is CASSNWGNEQFF. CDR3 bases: TGTGCCAGCAGTAACTGGGGGAATGAGCAGTTCTTC.

The CDR3 spells CASSPMTGTMNTEAFF. CDR3 DNA: TGTGCCAGCAGCCCTATGACAGGGACTATGAACACTGAAGCTTTCTTT. J is TRBJ1-1 and V is TRBV9, with TRBD1 matching over 7 bases. The CDR3 loop spans 16 amino acids. Trimming at V came to 4 bases and at J to 0 bases, leaving 9 bases not matched to a gene. From germline, CDR1 is SGDLS and CDR2 YYNGEE.

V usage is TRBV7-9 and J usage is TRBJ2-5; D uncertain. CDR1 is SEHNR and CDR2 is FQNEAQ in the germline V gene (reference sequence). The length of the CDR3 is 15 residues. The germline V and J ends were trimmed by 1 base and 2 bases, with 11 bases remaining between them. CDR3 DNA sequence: TGTGCCAGCAGCTTAGTTTCGGTGCGACAAGAGACCCAGTACTTC. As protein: CASSLVSVRQETQYF.

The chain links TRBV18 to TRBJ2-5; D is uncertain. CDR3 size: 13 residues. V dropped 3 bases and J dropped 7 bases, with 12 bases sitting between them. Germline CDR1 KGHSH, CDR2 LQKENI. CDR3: CASSPPLVGTQYF. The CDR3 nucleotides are TGTGCCAGCTCACCCCCCTTGGTGGGGACCCAGTACTTC. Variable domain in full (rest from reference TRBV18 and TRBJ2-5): NAGVMQNPRHLVRRRGQEARLRCSPMKGHSHVYWYRQLPEEGLKFMVYLQKENIIDESGMPKERFSAEFPKEGPSILRIQQVVRGDSAAYFCASSPPLVGTQYFGPGTRLLVL.

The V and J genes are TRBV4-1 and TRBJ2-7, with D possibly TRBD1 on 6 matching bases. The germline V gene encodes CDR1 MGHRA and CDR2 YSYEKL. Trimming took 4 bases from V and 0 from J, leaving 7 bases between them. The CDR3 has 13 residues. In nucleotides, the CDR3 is TGCGCCAGCAGCCGGGACACCTCCTACGAGCAGTACTTC. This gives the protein CASSRDTSYEQYF.

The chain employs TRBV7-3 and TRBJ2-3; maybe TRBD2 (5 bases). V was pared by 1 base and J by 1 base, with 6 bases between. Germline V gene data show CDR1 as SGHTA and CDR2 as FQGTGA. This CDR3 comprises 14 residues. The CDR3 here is CASSLSGRTDTQYF. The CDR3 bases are TGTGCCAGCAGCTTAAGCGGGCGCACAGATACGCAGTATTTT.

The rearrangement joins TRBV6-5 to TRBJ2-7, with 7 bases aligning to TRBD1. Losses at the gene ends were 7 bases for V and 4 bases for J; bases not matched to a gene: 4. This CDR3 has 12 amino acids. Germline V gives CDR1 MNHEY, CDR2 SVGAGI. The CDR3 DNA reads TGTGCCAGCACCGAGACAGGGTACGAGCAGTACTTC. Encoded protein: CASTETGYEQYF.

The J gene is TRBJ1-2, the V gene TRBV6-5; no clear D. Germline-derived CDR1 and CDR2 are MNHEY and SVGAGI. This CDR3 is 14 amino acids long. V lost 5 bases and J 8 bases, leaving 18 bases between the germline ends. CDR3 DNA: TGTGCCAGCAGTCCAGAGGCCCACATTCCCGGCTACACCTTC. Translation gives CASSPEAHIPGYTF.

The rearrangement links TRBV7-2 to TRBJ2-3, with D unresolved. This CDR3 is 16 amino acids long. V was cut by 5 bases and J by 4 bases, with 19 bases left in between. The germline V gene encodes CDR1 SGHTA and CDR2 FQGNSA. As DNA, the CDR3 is TGTGCCAGCAGCCCCGTAGCTGGGGTGTCCGCAGATACGCAGTATTTT. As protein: CASSPVAGVSADTQYF.

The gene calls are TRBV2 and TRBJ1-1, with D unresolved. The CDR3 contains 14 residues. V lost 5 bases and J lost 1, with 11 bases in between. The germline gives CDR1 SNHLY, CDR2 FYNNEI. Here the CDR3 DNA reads TGTGCCAGCAGTAAACAAAAGGGGAACACTGAAGCTTTCTTT. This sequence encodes CASSKQKGNTEAFF.

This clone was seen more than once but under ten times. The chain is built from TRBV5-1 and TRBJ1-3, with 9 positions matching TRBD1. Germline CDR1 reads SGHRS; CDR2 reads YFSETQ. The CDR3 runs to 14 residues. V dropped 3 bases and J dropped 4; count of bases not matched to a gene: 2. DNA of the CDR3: TGCGCCAGCAGCTCGGGACAGGGAGGAAACACCATATATTTT. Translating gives CASSSGQGGNTIYF.

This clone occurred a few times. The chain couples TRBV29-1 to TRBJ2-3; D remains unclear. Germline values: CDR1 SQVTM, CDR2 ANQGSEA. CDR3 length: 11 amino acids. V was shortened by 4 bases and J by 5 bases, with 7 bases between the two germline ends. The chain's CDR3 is CSVGKLDTQYF. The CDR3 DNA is TGCAGCGTTGGGAAGTTAGATACGCAGTATTTT.

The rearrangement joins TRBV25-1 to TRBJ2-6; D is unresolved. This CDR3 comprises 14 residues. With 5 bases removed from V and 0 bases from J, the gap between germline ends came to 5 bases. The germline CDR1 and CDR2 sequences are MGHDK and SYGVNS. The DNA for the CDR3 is TGTGCCAGCAGTTTCAGCTCTGGGGCCAACGTCCTGACTTTC. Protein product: CASSFSSGANVLTF.

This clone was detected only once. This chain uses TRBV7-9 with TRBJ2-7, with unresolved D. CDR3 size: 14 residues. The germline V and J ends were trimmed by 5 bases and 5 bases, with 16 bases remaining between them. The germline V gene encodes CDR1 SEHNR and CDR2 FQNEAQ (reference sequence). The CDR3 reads CASSPHETLNEQYF. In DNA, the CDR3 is TGTGCCAGCAGCCCTCATGAGACTCTCAACGAGCAGTACTTC.

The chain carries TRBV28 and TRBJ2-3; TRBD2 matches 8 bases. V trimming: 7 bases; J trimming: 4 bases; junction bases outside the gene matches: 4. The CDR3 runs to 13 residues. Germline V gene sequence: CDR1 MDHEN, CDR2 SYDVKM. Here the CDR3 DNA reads TGTGCCAGCAAAGCGGGAGTTTCAGATACGCAGTATTTT. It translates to CASKAGVSDTQYF.

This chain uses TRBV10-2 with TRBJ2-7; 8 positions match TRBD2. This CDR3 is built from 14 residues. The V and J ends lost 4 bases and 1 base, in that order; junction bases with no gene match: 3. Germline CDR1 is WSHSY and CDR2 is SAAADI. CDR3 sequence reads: CASSAAGESYEQYF. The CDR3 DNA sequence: TGCGCCAGCAGTGCAGCGGGAGAGTCCTACGAGCAGTACTTC.

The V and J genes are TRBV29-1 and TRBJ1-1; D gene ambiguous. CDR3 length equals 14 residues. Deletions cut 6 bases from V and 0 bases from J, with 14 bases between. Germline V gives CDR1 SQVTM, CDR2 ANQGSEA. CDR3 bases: TGCAGCGTCAAGTTGAGGATAATGAACACTGAAGCTTTCTTT. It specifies CSVKLRIMNTEAFF.

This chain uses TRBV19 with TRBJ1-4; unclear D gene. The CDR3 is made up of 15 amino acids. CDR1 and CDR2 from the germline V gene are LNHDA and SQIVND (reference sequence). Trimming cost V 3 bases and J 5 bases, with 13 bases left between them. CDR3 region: CASSIPQELNEKLFF. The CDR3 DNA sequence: TGTGCCAGTAGTATTCCCCAGGAACTAAATGAAAAACTGTTTTTT.

The CDR3 nucleotides read TGTGCCAGCAGTGAAGATAGCCTCGGAAACGAGCAGTACTTC. Its translation is CASSEDSLGNEQYF. The chain couples TRBV2 to TRBJ2-5; no firm D call. The DNA end favors TRBJ2-7, so the J call may be wrong. The CDR3 spans 14 residues. Germline assignment: CDR1 SNHLY and CDR2 FYNNEI.

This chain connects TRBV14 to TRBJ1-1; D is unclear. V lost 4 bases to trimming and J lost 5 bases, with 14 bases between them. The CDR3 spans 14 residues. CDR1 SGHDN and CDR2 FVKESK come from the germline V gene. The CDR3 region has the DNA TGTGCCAGCAGCCCAATCGGAGGATTAACTGAAGCTTTCTTT. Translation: CASSPIGGLTEAFF. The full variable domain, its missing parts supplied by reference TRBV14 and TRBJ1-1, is EAGVTQFPSHSVIEKGQTVTLRCDPISGHDNLYWYRRVMGKEIKFLLHFVKESKQDESGMPNNRFLAERTGGTYSTLKVQPAELEDSGVYFCASSPIGGLTEAFFGQGTRLTVV.

The CDR3: CASSPRPRGYTF. CDR3 nucleotide sequence: TGTGCCAGCAGCCCAAGACCAAGGGGCTACACCTTC. The chain recombines TRBV7-9 with TRBJ1-2; D remains ambiguous. Trimming stripped 5 bases from V and 8 bases from J, with 12 bases between. The CDR3 has 12 amino acids. CDR1 is SEHNR and CDR2 is FQNEAQ in the germline V gene (reference sequence). The complete variable domain, with remaining parts taken from reference TRBV7-9 and TRBJ1-2, reads DTGVSQNPRHKITKRGQNVTFRCDPISEHNRLYWYRQTLGQGPEFLTYFQNEAQLEKSRLLSDRFSAERPKGSFSTLEIQRTEQGDSAMYLCASSPRPRGYTFGSGTRLTVV.

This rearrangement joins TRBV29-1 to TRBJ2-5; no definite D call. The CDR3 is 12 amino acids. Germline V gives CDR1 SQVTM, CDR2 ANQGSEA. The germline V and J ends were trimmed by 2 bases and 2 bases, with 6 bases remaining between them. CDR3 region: CSVEQRQETQYF. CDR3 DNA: TGCAGCGTTGAACAGAGGCAAGAGACCCAGTACTTC.

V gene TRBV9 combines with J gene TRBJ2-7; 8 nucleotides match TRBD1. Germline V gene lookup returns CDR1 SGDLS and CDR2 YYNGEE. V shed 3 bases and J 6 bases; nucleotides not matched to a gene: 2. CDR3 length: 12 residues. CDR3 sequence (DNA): TGTGCCAGCAGCGAGACAGGGGTCGAGCAGTACTTC. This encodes CASSETGVEQYF.

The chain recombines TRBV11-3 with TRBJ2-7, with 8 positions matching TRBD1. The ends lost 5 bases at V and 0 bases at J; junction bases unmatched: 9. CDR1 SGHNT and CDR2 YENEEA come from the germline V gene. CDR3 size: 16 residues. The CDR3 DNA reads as TGTGCCAGCAGCCCACTGGACAGGGTTGGCTCCTACGAGCAGTACTTC. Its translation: CASSPLDRVGSYEQYF.

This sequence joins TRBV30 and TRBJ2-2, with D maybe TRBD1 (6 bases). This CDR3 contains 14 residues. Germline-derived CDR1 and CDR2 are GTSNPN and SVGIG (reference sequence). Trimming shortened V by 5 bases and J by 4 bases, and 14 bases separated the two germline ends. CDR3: CAWDLTGITGELFF. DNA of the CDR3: TGTGCCTGGGATCTAACAGGGATCACCGGGGAGCTGTTTTTT.